The 25 T cell receptor beta chains reported below all come from one sample, sequenced in a study of Graves' ophthalmopathy and Graves' hyperthyroidism. The study amplified TCR beta CDR3 regions using RNA transcripts. An initial RT-PCR round employing HTBI primers preceded a second-round multiplex PCR. TCRdb fed the multiplex PCR reads into MiXCR, producing one record per CDR3 protein. The sample includes hundreds of thousands of distinct CDR3 sequences, about 41% seen only once; the top ten take roughly 3.5%. Sequencing was done on a sample of peripheral blood. These receptors were collected from an adult man with Graves' ophthalmopathy.

This clonotype has ten or more counts. The chain uses TRBV29-1 and TRBJ1-1, with 9 positions matching TRBD1. The CDR3 contains 12 residues. The germline V gene has CDR1 SQVTM and CDR2 ANQGSEA. Losses at the gene ends were 7 bases for V and 11 bases for J; bases not matched to a gene: 11. The CDR3 spells CSAKTGGVRAFF. The CDR3 DNA reads TGCAGCGCCAAAACAGGGGGCGTTAGGGCTTTCTTT.

This clonotype was counted once. The chain couples TRBV29-1 to TRBJ2-5; TRBD1 agrees at 10 bases. Germline V gene data show CDR1 as SQVTM and CDR2 as ANQGSEA. The V and J ends lost 6 bases and 2 bases, in that order; junction bases with no gene match: 6. The CDR3 runs to 14 residues. The CDR3 protein is CSVWTGGGQETQYF. In DNA, the CDR3 is TGCAGCGTCTGGACAGGGGGAGGGCAAGAGACCCAGTACTTC.

This clonotype was detected many times. This chain links TRBV19 with TRBJ2-6; no definite D call. Trimming took off 4 bases at V and 3 bases at J, with 10 bases between the two ends. Germline CDR1 and CDR2: LNHDA and SQIVND (reference sequence). The CDR3 sequence is 15 residues long. CDR3 amino acids: CASSTTEYGANVLTF. The CDR3 DNA is TGTGCCAGTAGTACAACGGAGTATGGGGCCAACGTCCTGACTTTC.

The rearrangement joins TRBV11-2 to TRBJ1-2, with 9 bases that match TRBD1. Germline assignment: CDR1 SGHAT and CDR2 FQNNGV. The junction had 12 bases not matched to a gene; V was cut back by 4 bases and J by 3 bases. There are 17 residues in the CDR3. The CDR3 DNA is TGTGCCAGCAGCTCGGGACAGGGAGGAACCGGGGACTATGGCTACACCTTC. Translating gives CASSSGQGGTGDYGYTF.

This rearrangement joins TRBV10-3 to TRBJ1-2; 9 nucleotides align to TRBD1. From germline, CDR1 is ENHRY and CDR2 SYGVKD. Losses at the gene ends were 2 bases for V and 6 bases for J; bases not matched to a gene: 7. The CDR3 is 15 residues long. In DNA form, the CDR3 reads TGTGCCATCAGTGAGAGGGGAACAGGGGGCGATGGCTACACCTTC. It specifies CAISERGTGGDGYTF.

V gene TRBV7-2 combines with J gene TRBJ1-5, with 8 positions matching TRBD1. The CDR3 spans 13 residues. V gave up 3 bases and J gave up 14 bases; unmatched junction bases: 9. CDR1 SGHTA and CDR2 FQGNSA come from the germline V gene. CDR3 sequence reads: CASSFGRGPYEHF. DNA for the CDR3: TGTGCCAGCAGCTTCGGCAGGGGGCCCTACGAGCATTTT.

The rearrangement joins TRBV4-2 to TRBJ2-5; 11 bases align to TRBD2. The CDR3 runs 18 residues. The germline V gene encodes CDR1 LGHNA and CDR2 YNFKEQ. V shed 0 bases and J 4 bases; nucleotides not matched to a gene: 10. CDR3 DNA sequence: TGTGCCAGCAGCCAAGACGGAACTAGCGGGAGAGGGGGAGAGACCCAGTACTTC. Protein product: CASSQDGTSGRGGETQYF.

This sequence joins TRBV25-1 and TRBJ1-4, with 10 nucleotides matching TRBD1. This CDR3 comprises 14 residues. Germline V gives CDR1 MGHDK, CDR2 SYGVNS. Unmatched junction bases numbered 2, after V lost 2 bases and J lost 8 bases. CDR3 DNA: TGTGCCAGCAGTGAAGGACAGGGGGAGGAAAAACTGTTTTTT. This sequence encodes CASSEGQGEEKLFF.

With respect to this clonotype: Without the conserved terminal phenylalanine or tryptophan, this CDR3 likely stems from a read error. It is unclear where the CDR3 begins or ends on the DNA, so no DNA is shown, and the CDR3 is as TCRdb lists it. The chain links TRBV10-2 to TRBJ2-2. Germline V CDR1 and CDR2: WSHSY, SAAADI. The CDR3 is 8 amino acids in total, end residues counted. This chain's CDR3 is CASSAAVV.

Remarks on this clonotype: This could be a read error, since a much larger clone is one nucleotide away. The chain joins TRBV11-2 to TRBJ2-5; D is unclear. CDR3 length: 12 residues. The V gene's germline CDR1 is SGHAT and CDR2 FQNNGV. DNA for the CDR3: TGTGCCAGCAGCTTAGGCTTAGAGGCCCAGTACTTC. Its translation is CASSLGLEAQYF.

DNA for the CDR3: TGTGCCAGCAGCGGGACAGGGGTCGTAGAGCCCCAGCATTTT. This codes for CASSGTGVVEPQHF. This chain joins TRBV2 and TRBJ1-5; 10 bases fit TRBD1. Germline CDR1 and CDR2: SNHLY and FYNNEI. V lost 6 bases, J lost 8 bases, and 7 bases stayed unmatched. The length of the CDR3 is 14 residues.

This clonotype was counted a few times. This chain connects TRBV6-2 or TRBV6-3 to TRBJ2-5; D is tentatively TRBD1 or TRBD2 (5 bases each). Germline V gives CDR1 MNHEY, CDR2 SVGEGT. The CDR3 extends over 14 amino acids. The V gene lost 0 bases and the J gene lost 1 base, with 6 bases spanning the gap. The CDR3 coding sequence is TGTGCCAGCAGTTACTCGGGGGTCCAAGAGACCCAGTACTTC. It yields the protein CASSYSGVQETQYF.

The table lists this clonotype with many counts. The V call is TRBV19, the J call TRBJ1-6; 7 bases map to TRBD1. Losses at the gene ends were 3 bases for V and 7 bases for J; bases not matched to a gene: 3. CDR1 LNHDA and CDR2 SQIVND come from the germline V gene (reference sequence). The length of the CDR3 is 14 residues. CDR3 sequence (DNA): TGTGCCAGTAGTATCGGCAGGGGGAATTCACCCCTCCACTTT. This codes for CASSIGRGNSPLHF.

This clonotype was recorded at least ten times. V and J are TRBV12-3 or TRBV12-4 and TRBJ2-7; maybe TRBD2 (8 bases). V was pared by 5 bases and J by 8 bases, with 13 bases between. This CDR3 contains 12 residues. The CDR3 here is CASSRGGQQQYF. In DNA, the CDR3 is TGTGCCAGCAGTCGGGGGGGACAGCAGCAGTACTTC.

This clonotype was detected ten times or more. The genes are TRBV5-6 and TRBJ1-2; unclear D gene. Germline assignment: CDR1 SGHDT and CDR2 YYEEEE. The CDR3 has 12 residues. Trimming removed 0 bases at V and 8 bases at J, with 8 bases between. CDR3 in DNA: TGTGCCAGCAGCTTGGGCCGACAAGGCTACACCTTC. This codes for CASSLGRQGYTF.

The chain links TRBV25-1 to TRBJ2-5; 9 bases are a match to TRBD1. CDR3 length: 15 residues. Germline V gives CDR1 MGHDK, CDR2 SYGVNS. Losses at the gene ends were 8 bases for V and 3 bases for J; bases not matched to a gene: 10. Here the CDR3 DNA reads TGTGCCAGCGTTGAAGAGGGACAGGGAGAAGAGACCCAGTACTTC. Its translation: CASVEEGQGEETQYF. Full variable domain (outside the CDR3, taken from reference TRBV25-1 and TRBJ2-5): EADIYQTPRYLVIGTGKKITLECSQTMGHDKMYWYQQDPGMELHLIHYSYGVNSTEKGDLSSESTVSRIRTEHFPLTLESARPSHTSQYLCASVEEGQGEETQYFGPGTRLLVL.

The V call is TRBV7-8, the J call TRBJ1-5; D is perhaps TRBD1 (5 bases). The CDR3 length is 15 residues. Germline CDR1 is SGHVS and CDR2 is FQNEAQ. With 8 bases removed from V and 2 bases from J, the gap between germline ends came to 16 bases. As DNA, the CDR3 is TGTGCCAGCGGCTCGCAGGGAGTCGGCAATCAGCCCCAGCATTTT. Translating gives CASGSQGVGNQPQHF.

This chain connects TRBV12-3 or TRBV12-4 to TRBJ1-2; TRBD1 matches at 7 bases. J lost 0 bases, V lost 6 bases, and 7 bases had no gene match. The CDR3 consists of 15 residues. This chain's CDR3 is CASSVGGVSNYGYTF. As DNA, the CDR3 is TGTGCCAGCAGCGTAGGGGGCGTTTCTAACTATGGCTACACCTTC.

Note on this clonotype: At one of its ends the junction is not consistent with the germline gene, which may arise from a read error. The chain uses TRBV12-3 or TRBV12-4 and TRBJ2-7; no reliable D call. This CDR3 contains 11 residues. CDR3 bases: TGTACCAGCAGCCCCAACTACGAGCAGTACTTC. It specifies CTSSPNYEQYF.

This clonotype turned up a few times. The chain uses TRBV9 and TRBJ1-6; maybe TRBD1 (6 bases). The germline CDR1 and CDR2 sequences are SGDLS and YYNGEE. Trimming took off 4 bases at V and 0 bases at J, with 20 bases between the two ends. There are 19 residues in the CDR3. The CDR3 DNA reads TGTGCCAGCAGCTCCAGACACCCCGACAGGAGCTCCTATAATTCACCCCTCCACTTT. It encodes CASSSRHPDRSSYNSPLHF. Drawing the rest from reference TRBV9 and TRBJ1-6, the complete variable domain is DSGVTQTPKHLITATGQRVTLRCSPRSGDLSVYWYQQSLDQGLQFLIQYYNGEERAKGNILERFSAQQFPDLHSELNLSSLELGDSALYFCASSSRHPDRSSYNSPLHFGNGTRLTVT.

Of note for this clonotype: This may come from a read error, since a much larger clone is one base off. J is TRBJ1-6 and V is TRBV10-3; D is undetermined. Germline CDR1 and CDR2: ENHRY and SYGVKD. This CDR3 is 17 amino acids long. Trimming shortened V by 2 bases and J by 0 bases, and 11 bases separated the two germline ends. The CDR3 spells CAISESRSSSYNSPLHF. The CDR3 bases are TGTGCCATCAGTGAGAGCAGGTCGAGCTCCTATAATTCACCCCTCCACTTT.

The rearrangement uses TRBV25-1 and TRBJ1-6, with unresolved D. This CDR3 region has 13 residues. Trimming cost V 1 base and J 7 bases, with 5 bases left between them. The germline gives CDR1 MGHDK, CDR2 SYGVNS. CDR3 DNA: TGTGCCAGCAGTGAATTGACGAATTCACCCCTCCACTTT. It encodes CASSELTNSPLHF.

With respect to this clonotype: One end of the junction varies from germline; a read error may be responsible. The chain couples TRBV9 to TRBJ2-6; D could derive from TRBD1 or TRBD2 (5 bases each). The CDR3 extends over 12 amino acids. CDR1 and CDR2 (germline): SGDLS, YYNGEE. The CDR3 bases are TGTGCCAGCAGCCAGAACGGGGCCACTGAAGCTTTC. It codes for CASSQNGATEAF.

Only a few counts were recorded for this clonotype. The CDR3 reads CASTSPGTGANTGELFF. CDR3 bases: TGTGCCAGCACAAGTCCCGGGACAGGAGCGAACACCGGGGAGCTGTTTTTT. This rearrangement joins TRBV7-9 to TRBJ2-2; TRBD1 matches 8 bases. The CDR3 has 17 residues. Trimming removed 7 bases from V and 0 bases from J; junction bases left unmatched: 10. Germline lookup yields CDR1 SEHNR and CDR2 FQNEAQ (reference sequence).

This clonotype was recorded a few times. The chain joins TRBV20-1 to TRBJ2-7; D unresolved. Germline V gene lookup returns CDR1 DFQATT and CDR2 SNEGSKA (reference sequence). V was cut by 0 bases and J by 2 bases, with 11 bases left in between. The CDR3 extends over 14 amino acids. The CDR3 reads CSARDPGLAYEQYF. For the CDR3, the DNA is TGCAGTGCTAGAGACCCGGGCCTGGCCTACGAGCAGTACTTC.